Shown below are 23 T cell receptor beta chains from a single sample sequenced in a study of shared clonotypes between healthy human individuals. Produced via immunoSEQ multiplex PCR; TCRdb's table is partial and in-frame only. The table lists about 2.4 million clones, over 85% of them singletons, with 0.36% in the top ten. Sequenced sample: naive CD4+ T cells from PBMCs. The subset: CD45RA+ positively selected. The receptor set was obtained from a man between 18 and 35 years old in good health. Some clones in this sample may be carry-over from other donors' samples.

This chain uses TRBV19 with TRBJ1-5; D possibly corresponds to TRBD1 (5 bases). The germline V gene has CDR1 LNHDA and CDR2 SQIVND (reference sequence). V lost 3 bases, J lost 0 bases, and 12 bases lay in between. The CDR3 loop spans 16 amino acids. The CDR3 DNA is TGTGCCAGTAGTATCTTAGGAAGGGGTAGCAATCAGCCCCAGCATTTT. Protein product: CASSILGRGSNQPQHF.

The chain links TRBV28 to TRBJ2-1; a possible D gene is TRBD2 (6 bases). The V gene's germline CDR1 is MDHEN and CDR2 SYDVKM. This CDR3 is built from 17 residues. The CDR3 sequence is CASRVVTGEKSYNEQFF. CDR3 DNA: TGTGCTTCCCGGGTGGTAACGGGAGAAAAGTCCTACAATGAGCAGTTCTTC. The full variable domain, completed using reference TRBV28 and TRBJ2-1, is DVKVTQSSRYLVKRTGEKVFLECVQDMDHENMFWYRQDPGLGLRLIYFSYDVKMKEKGDIPEGYSVSREKKERFSLILESASTNQTSMYLCASRVVTGEKSYNEQFFGPGTRLTVL.

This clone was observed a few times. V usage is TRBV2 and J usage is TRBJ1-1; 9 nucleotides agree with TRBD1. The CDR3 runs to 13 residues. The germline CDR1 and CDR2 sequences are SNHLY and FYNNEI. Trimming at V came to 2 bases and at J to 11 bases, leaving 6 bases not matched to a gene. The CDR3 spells CASSETGGLAAFF. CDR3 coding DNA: TGTGCCAGCAGTGAAACAGGGGGCCTAGCGGCTTTCTTT.

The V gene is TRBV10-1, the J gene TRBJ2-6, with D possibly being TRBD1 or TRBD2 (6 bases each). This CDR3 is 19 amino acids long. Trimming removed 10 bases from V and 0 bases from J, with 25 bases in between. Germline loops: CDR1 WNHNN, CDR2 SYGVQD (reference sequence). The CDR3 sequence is CANSLLFYGGLSGANVLTF. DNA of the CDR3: TGCGCCAACAGCCTGTTGTTTTACGGGGGCCTCTCTGGGGCCAACGTCCTGACTTTC.

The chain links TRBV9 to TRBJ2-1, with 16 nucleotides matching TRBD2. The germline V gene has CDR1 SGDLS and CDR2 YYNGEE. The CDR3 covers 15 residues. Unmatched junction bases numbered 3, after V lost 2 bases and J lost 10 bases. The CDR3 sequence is CASSVGLAGGLEQFF. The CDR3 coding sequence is TGTGCCAGCAGCGTGGGACTAGCGGGAGGGTTGGAGCAGTTCTTC.

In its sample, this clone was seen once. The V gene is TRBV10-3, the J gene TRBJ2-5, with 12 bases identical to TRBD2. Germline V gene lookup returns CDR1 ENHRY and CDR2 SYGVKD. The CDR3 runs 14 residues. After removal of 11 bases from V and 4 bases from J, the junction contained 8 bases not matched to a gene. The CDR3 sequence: CASKTSGSSETQYF. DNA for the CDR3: TGTGCCTCGAAGACTAGCGGGAGTTCAGAGACCCAGTACTTC.

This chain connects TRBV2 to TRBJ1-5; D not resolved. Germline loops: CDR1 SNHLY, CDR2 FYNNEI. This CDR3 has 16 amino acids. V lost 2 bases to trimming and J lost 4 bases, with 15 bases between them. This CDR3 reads CASSERPPGGNQPQHF. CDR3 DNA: TGTGCCAGCAGTGAAAGACCCCCGGGAGGAAATCAGCCCCAGCATTTT.

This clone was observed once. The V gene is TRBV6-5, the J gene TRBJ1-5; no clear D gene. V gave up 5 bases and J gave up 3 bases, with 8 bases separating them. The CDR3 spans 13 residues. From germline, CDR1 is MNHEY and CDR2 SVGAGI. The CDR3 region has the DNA TGTGCCAGCAGTACCGTAAACAATCAGCCCCAGCATTTT. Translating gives CASSTVNNQPQHF.

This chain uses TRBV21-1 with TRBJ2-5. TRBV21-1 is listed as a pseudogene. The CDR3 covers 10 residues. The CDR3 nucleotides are TGTGCCGGTTTAAAAGAGACCCAGTACTTC. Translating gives CAGLKETQYF.

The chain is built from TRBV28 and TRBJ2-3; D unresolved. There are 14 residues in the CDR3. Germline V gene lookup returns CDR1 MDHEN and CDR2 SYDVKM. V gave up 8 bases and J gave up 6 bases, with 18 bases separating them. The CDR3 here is CASAGLVEADTQYF. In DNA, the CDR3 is TGTGCCAGCGCCGGCCTAGTAGAGGCCGATACGCAGTATTTT.

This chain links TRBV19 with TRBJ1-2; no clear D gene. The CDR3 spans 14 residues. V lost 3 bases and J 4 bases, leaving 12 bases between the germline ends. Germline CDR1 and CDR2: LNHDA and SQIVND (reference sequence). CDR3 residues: CASSIQREIYGYTF. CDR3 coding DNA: TGTGCCAGTAGTATCCAACGGGAAATCTATGGCTACACCTTC.

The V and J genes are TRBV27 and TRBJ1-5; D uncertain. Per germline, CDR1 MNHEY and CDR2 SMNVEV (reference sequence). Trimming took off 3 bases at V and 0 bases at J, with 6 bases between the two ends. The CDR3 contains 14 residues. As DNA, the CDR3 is TGTGCCAGCAGTTTTGGATTTAGCAATCAGCCCCAGCATTTT. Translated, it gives CASSFGFSNQPQHF.

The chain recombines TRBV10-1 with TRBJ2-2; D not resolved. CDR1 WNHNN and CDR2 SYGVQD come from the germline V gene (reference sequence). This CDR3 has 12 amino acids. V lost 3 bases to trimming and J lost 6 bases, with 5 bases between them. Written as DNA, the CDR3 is TGCGCCAGCAGTGACAGAGCCGGGGAGCTGTTTTTT. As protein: CASSDRAGELFF.

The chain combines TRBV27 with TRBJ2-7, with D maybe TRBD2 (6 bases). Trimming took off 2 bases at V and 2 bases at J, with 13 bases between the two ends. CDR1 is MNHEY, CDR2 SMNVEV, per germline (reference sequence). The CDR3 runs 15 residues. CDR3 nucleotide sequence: TGTGCCAGCAGTTTACTCGGGACTCGACCCTACGAGCAGTACTTC. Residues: CASSLLGTRPYEQYF.

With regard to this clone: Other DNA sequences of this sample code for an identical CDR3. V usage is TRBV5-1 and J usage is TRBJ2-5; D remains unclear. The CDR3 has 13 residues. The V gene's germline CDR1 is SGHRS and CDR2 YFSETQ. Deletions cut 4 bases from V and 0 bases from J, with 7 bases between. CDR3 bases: TGCGCCAGCAGCCCCAGGTACCAAGAGACCCAGTACTTC. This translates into CASSPRYQETQYF.

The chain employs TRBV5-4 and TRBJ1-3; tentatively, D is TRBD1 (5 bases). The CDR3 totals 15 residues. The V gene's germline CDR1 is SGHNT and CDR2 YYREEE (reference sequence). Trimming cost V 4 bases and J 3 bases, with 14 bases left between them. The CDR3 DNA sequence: TGTGCCAGCAGCGCCGACAGACTATATGGAAACACCATATATTTT. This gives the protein CASSADRLYGNTIYF.

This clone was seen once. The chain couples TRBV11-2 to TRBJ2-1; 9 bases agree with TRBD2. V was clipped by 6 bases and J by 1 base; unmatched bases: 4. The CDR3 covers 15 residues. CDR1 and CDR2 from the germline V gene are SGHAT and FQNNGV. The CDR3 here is CASRLTSGSYNEQFF. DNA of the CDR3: TGTGCCAGCAGATTAACTAGCGGGTCCTACAATGAGCAGTTCTTC.

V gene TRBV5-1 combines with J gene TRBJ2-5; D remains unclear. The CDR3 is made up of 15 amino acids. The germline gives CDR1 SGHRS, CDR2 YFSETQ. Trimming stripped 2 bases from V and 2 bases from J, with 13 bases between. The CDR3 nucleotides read TGCGCCAGCAGCTTATTCGGTCTGATGCAAGAGACCCAGTACTTC. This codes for CASSLFGLMQETQYF.

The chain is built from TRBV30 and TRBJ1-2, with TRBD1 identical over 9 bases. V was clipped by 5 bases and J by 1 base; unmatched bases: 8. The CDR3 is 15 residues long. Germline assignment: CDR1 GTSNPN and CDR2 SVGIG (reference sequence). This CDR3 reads CAWVGPGQGNYGYTF. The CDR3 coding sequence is TGTGCCTGGGTGGGCCCGGGACAGGGTAACTATGGCTACACCTTC.

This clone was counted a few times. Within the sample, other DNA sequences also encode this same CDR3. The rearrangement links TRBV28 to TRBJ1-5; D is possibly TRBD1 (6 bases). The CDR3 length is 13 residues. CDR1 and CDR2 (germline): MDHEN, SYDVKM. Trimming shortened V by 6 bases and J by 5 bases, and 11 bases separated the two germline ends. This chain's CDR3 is CASSSGGYQPQHF. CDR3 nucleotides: TGTGCCAGCAGCAGTGGGGGCTATCAGCCCCAGCATTTT.

CDR3 amino acids: CASSESQVYNEQFF. The CDR3 nucleotides read TGTGCCAGCAGTGAAAGTCAGGTTTACAATGAGCAGTTCTTC. The chain is built from TRBV2 and TRBJ2-1; the D is unclear. Trimming pared 2 bases from V and 4 bases from J, leaving 9 bases between. The germline V gene encodes CDR1 SNHLY and CDR2 FYNNEI. The CDR3 is 14 residues long.

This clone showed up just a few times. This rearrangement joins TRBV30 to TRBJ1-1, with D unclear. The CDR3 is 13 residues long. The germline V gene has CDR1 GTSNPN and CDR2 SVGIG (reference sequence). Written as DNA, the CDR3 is TGTGCGCGGACTTGGGGATTAAACACTGAAGCTTTCTTT. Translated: CARTWGLNTEAFF.

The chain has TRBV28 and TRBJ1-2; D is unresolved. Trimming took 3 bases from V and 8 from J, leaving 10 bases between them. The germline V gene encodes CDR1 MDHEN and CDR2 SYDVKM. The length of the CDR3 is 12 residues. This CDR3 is CASSFSWGGYTF. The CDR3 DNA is TGTGCCAGCAGTTTTTCGTGGGGAGGCTACACCTTC.